Listed here are 10 T cell receptor beta chains from one sample, sequenced in a study of blood T cell repertoires in COVID-19. Using immunoSEQ multiplex PCR, the repertoire was profiled, and TCRdb retains in-frame clones only, with some absent. The sample has fewer than 100,000 clones, 88% seen once. The source material was peripheral blood. The receptors derive from a human donor in a cohort sampled during active COVID-19.

This clone was observed a single time. In DNA form, the CDR3 reads TGCGCCACCACACTCGGGGGAGAGTACTTC. This sequence encodes CATTLGGEYF. The genes are TRBV10-1 and TRBJ2-7; weak D call: TRBD2 (6 bases). V lost 10 bases and J lost 11, with 15 bases in between. CDR1 is WNHNN, CDR2 SYGVQD, per germline (reference sequence). The CDR3 consists of 10 residues.

The gene calls are TRBV6-1 and TRBJ2-7, with 7 bases aligning to TRBD2. The CDR3 sequence is 16 residues long. The J segment lost 3 bases and the V segment lost 2 bases, leaving 10 bases of the junction unmatched. The germline gives CDR1 MNHNS, CDR2 SASEGT. CDR3 loop: CASSEPGRGLSYEQYF. CDR3 in DNA: TGTGCCAGCAGTGAACCGGGGAGGGGTTTGAGCTACGAGCAGTACTTC.

The chain carries TRBV4-2 and TRBJ2-1, with D unresolved. This CDR3 region has 14 residues. Trimming shortened V by 4 bases and J by 7 bases, and 14 bases separated the two germline ends. The germline gives CDR1 LGHNA, CDR2 YNFKEQ. In DNA, the CDR3 is TGTGCCAGCAGCCCAGAAGAGGCAGCAAATGAGCAGTTCTTC. This gives the protein CASSPEEAANEQFF.

This clone has just a few counts. V is TRBV28 and J is TRBJ1-2; 7 bases agree with TRBD1. With V trimmed by 10 bases and J by 2 bases, 4 bases remained unmatched. CDR3 length equals 12 residues. Germline-derived CDR1 and CDR2 are MDHEN and SYDVKM. The CDR3 protein is CATSTGNYGYTF. CDR3 coding DNA: TGTGCCACCTCGACAGGGAACTATGGCTACACCTTC.

This clone was detected once. The chain carries TRBV5-6 and TRBJ2-7, with D perhaps matching TRBD1 (5 bases). CDR3 length: 14 residues. Trimming removed 5 bases at V and 6 bases at J, with 18 bases between. Per germline, CDR1 SGHDT and CDR2 YYEEEE. CDR3 DNA sequence: TGTGCCAGCAGGGACGGACATCCCTGGGGCGAGCAGTACTTC. This encodes CASRDGHPWGEQYF.

The chain couples TRBV7-2 to TRBJ1-1; 7 positions agree with TRBD1. The CDR3 sequence is 14 residues long. J was trimmed by 0 bases and V by 5 bases; bases with no gene match: 3. Per the germline V gene, CDR1 is SGHTA and CDR2 is FQGNSA. CDR3 in DNA: TGTGCCAGCAGCGTGGGACAGTTGAACACTGAAGCTTTCTTT. Translation: CASSVGQLNTEAFF.

This rearrangement joins TRBV7-2 to TRBJ2-2; 10 nucleotides line up with TRBD1. Germline V lookup: CDR1 SGHTA, CDR2 FQGNSA. The CDR3 contains 15 residues. The J segment lost 8 bases and the V segment lost 5 bases, leaving 8 bases of the junction unmatched. The CDR3 loop is CASSRRQGAAGELFF. DNA for the CDR3: TGTGCCAGCAGCCGCAGACAGGGGGCAGCAGGGGAGCTGTTTTTT.

The chain has TRBV28 and TRBJ1-5; 8 nucleotides line up with TRBD1. Germline lookup yields CDR1 MDHEN and CDR2 SYDVKM. With 11 bases clipped from V and 4 bases from J, the junction kept 4 bases outside the gene matches. This CDR3 has 12 amino acids. DNA of the CDR3: TGTGCCGGACAGGGATTGAATCAGCCCCAGCATTTT. Encoded protein: CAGQGLNQPQHF. The entire variable domain, with the rest obtained from reference TRBV28 and TRBJ1-5, is as follows: DVKVTQSSRYLVKRTGEKVFLECVQDMDHENMFWYRQDPGLGLRLIYFSYDVKMKEKGDIPEGYSVSREKKERFSLILESASTNQTSMYLCAGQGLNQPQHFGDGTRLSIL.

This chain joins TRBV4-1 and TRBJ2-3; D perhaps matches TRBD1 (6 bases). This CDR3 is 15 amino acids long. Trimming shortened V by 1 base and J by 5 bases, and 13 bases separated the two germline ends. CDR1 is MGHRA and CDR2 is YSYEKL in the germline V gene. The CDR3 nucleotides are TGCGCCAGCAGCCAAGGACAGGTGGGGAAAGATACGCAGTATTTT. Its protein product is CASSQGQVGKDTQYF.

The gene calls are TRBV11-2 and TRBJ2-5; TRBD2 might be the D (5 bases). The V gene lost 5 bases and the J gene lost 6 bases, with 16 bases spanning the gap. Looked up from germline, CDR1 is SGHAT and CDR2 is FQNNGV. The CDR3 consists of 14 residues. The CDR3 coding sequence is TGTGCCAGCAGCCCGGGTGAGGGCAGGAAGACCCAGTACTTC. Amino acids: CASSPGEGRKTQYF.